This entry describes one TCR beta chain. The data stem from a study of blood T cell repertoires in COVID-19. As for the study in general: Donors in the United States, Italy and Spain gave samples during acute or convalescent COVID-19. T cells, B-cell-depleted T cells, or PBMCs provided the cDNA or gDNA that served as material.

Cohorts were determined from participant-reported clinical history. V was trimmed by 6 bases and J by 2 bases, leaving 10 bases between them. The CDR3 is 13 amino acids. The authors' processing: Reference gene primers were amplified, and this amplification served to estimate nucleated cell counts. The protocol was immunoSEQ multiplex PCR, while the TCRdb copy is restricted to in-frame clones and leaves out a portion. V and J calls plus clone size are reproduced from that table; the DNA served to infer D and trimming. The sample records a few hundred thousand clones, 75% to 90% being singletons. This clonotype was sampled from a woman between 40 and 50 years old who had been exposed to COVID-19. The chain couples TRBV12-3 or TRBV12-4 to TRBJ1-1; D is unclear. The sequencing sample was made of PBMCs or T cells enriched from blood (not recorded which). As DNA, the CDR3 is TGTGCCAGCAGGCGGGTGGTTAACACTGAAGCTTTCTTT. As protein: CASRRVVNTEAFF.